The 21 T cell receptor beta chains reported below all come from one sample, sequenced in a study of blood T cell repertoires in COVID-19. This table comes from immunoSEQ multiplex PCR, and its TCRdb copy is limited to in-frame clones, with some not included. The sample has 150,000 or so clones; approximately 82% are singletons. Sequenced input: peripheral blood. Receptors originate from a woman older than 75 with acute or convalescent COVID-19.

This chain connects TRBV6-2 or TRBV6-3 to TRBJ2-1; 7 bases are shared with TRBD2. The CDR3 totals 14 residues. V dropped 5 bases and J dropped 9; count of bases not matched to a gene: 10. Germline CDR1 is MNHEY and CDR2 is SVGEGT. The CDR3 spells CASSQITRGGEQFF. Here the CDR3 DNA reads TGTGCCAGCAGTCAAATAACGCGCGGGGGTGAGCAGTTCTTC.

The chain recombines TRBV27 with TRBJ1-2; 10 nucleotides agree with TRBD1. J was trimmed by 4 bases and V by 4 bases; bases with no gene match: 12. CDR1 MNHEY and CDR2 SMNVEV come from the germline V gene (reference sequence). CDR3 length: 17 amino acids. CDR3 in amino acids: CASSSETGGFFGYGYTF. CDR3 nucleotide sequence: TGTGCCAGCAGTTCTGAGACAGGGGGCTTTTTTGGCTATGGCTACACCTTC.

This chain joins TRBV4-1 and TRBJ2-7; 9 bases map to TRBD2. In germline, CDR1 is MGHRA, CDR2 YSYEKL. The trim removed 0 bases at V and 3 bases at J, leaving 6 bases unmatched. There are 16 residues in the CDR3. As DNA, the CDR3 is TGCGCCAGCAGCCAAGATCGATCTAGCGGGAACTACGAGCAGTACTTC. Translation: CASSQDRSSGNYEQYF.

The chain is built from TRBV19 and TRBJ2-1; possible D gene TRBD2, 6 bases. The germline V gene encodes CDR1 LNHDA and CDR2 SQIVND (reference sequence). The CDR3 loop spans 10 amino acids. V was clipped by 9 bases and J by 9 bases, with 9 bases between them. CDR3 nucleotides: TGTGCCAGCAAGGGAGGTGAGCAGTTCTTC. This codes for CASKGGEQFF.

This clone occurred a few times. The gene calls are TRBV19 and TRBJ2-7; D may be TRBD2 (5 bases). The V end was cut by 4 bases, the J end by 7 bases, with 17 bases between. The CDR3 runs 14 residues. Germline CDR1 reads LNHDA; CDR2 reads SQIVND (reference sequence). Here the CDR3 reads CASSTRRDASEQYF. CDR3 nucleotide sequence: TGTGCCAGTAGTACGCGCCGGGATGCGAGTGAGCAGTACTTC.

The CDR3 nucleotides read TGTGCCAGCAGCTCCACTAGCGCCGGGGAGCTGTTTTTT. Its translation is CASSSTSAGELFF. This chain links TRBV7-9 with TRBJ2-2; TRBD2 matches 7 bases. This CDR3 has 13 amino acids. Trimming took 4 bases from V and 6 from J; bases not matched to a gene: 2. Germline loops: CDR1 SEHNR, CDR2 FQNEAQ (reference sequence).

The chain couples TRBV4-3 to TRBJ2-2; TRBD1 matches at 9 bases. Germline assignment: CDR1 LGHNA and CDR2 YSLEER. V was pared by 2 bases and J by 4 bases, with 8 bases of the junction left unmatched. The CDR3 length is 17 residues. The CDR3 DNA follows: TGCGCCAGCAGCCAACAAGGGACAGGGAGATCCACCGGGGAGCTGTTTTTT. This gives the protein CASSQQGTGRSTGELFF.

This clone was detected only once. This CDR3 reads CASRLAGGTGELFF. The CDR3 nucleotides are TGTGCCAGCAGACTAGCGGGAGGTACCGGGGAGCTGTTTTTT. This rearrangement joins TRBV27 to TRBJ2-2, with 12 bases identical to TRBD2. Germline-derived CDR1 and CDR2 are MNHEY and SMNVEV (reference sequence). This CDR3 has 14 amino acids. The junction had 1 base not matched to a gene; V was cut back by 6 bases and J by 5 bases.

The rearrangement joins TRBV3-1 (or the pseudogene TRBV3-2) to TRBJ1-6; D remains unclear. The V and J ends lost 4 bases and 0 bases respectively, with 7 bases between them. The CDR3 runs 15 residues. In germline, CDR1 is LGHDT, CDR2 YNNKEL (reference sequence). The CDR3: CASSPKSSYNSPLHF. CDR3 sequence (DNA): TGTGCCAGCAGCCCTAAGAGCTCCTATAATTCACCCCTCCACTTT.

The chain joins TRBV18 to TRBJ2-1; possible D gene TRBD1, 5 bases. V was trimmed by 1 base and J by 3 bases, leaving 7 bases between them. This CDR3 region has 14 residues. Germline assignment: CDR1 KGHSH and CDR2 LQKENI. CDR3 DNA sequence: TGTGCCAGCTCACCACAAAGGGGCTACAATGAGCAGTTCTTC. It codes for CASSPQRGYNEQFF.

V and J are TRBV5-1 and TRBJ1-1, with no clear D. This CDR3 comprises 12 residues. Trimming shortened V by 2 bases and J by 6 bases, and 8 bases separated the two germline ends. From germline, CDR1 is SGHRS and CDR2 YFSETQ. CDR3 DNA sequence: TGCGCCAGCAGCTTCGGGGTTGCTGAAGCTTTCTTT. Translated: CASSFGVAEAFF.

The V and J genes are TRBV15 and TRBJ2-3; TRBD2 agrees at 9 bases. Germline trimming cut 5 bases from V and 1 base from J; bases unmatched to any gene: 13. The length of the CDR3 is 18 residues. The germline V gene has CDR1 LNHNV and CDR2 YYDKDF (reference sequence). This CDR3 is CATSGLTWTSEGTDTQYF. As DNA, the CDR3 is TGTGCCACCAGCGGATTAACTTGGACTAGCGAAGGCACAGATACGCAGTATTTT.

The chain links TRBV15 to TRBJ1-1; no firm D call. From germline, CDR1 is LNHNV and CDR2 YYDKDF (reference sequence). This CDR3 has 13 residues. The germline V and J ends were trimmed by 5 bases and 1 base, with 8 bases remaining between them. The CDR3 nucleotides are TGTGCCACCAGCCGGGATCCGAACACTGAAGCTTTCTTT. Translating it yields CATSRDPNTEAFF.

The J gene is TRBJ2-7, the V gene TRBV2; 10 bases are a match to TRBD1. The CDR3 runs to 15 residues. With 1 base clipped from V and 0 bases from J, the junction kept 0 bases outside the gene matches. In germline, CDR1 is SNHLY, CDR2 FYNNEI. The chain's CDR3 is CASSEGTGGSYEQYF. In nucleotides, the CDR3 is TGTGCCAGCAGTGAAGGGACAGGGGGCTCCTACGAGCAGTACTTC.

J is TRBJ2-7 and V is TRBV3-1 (or the pseudogene TRBV3-2), with TRBD1 matching over 7 bases. After removal of 4 bases from V and 2 bases from J, the junction contained 17 bases not matched to a gene. Germline loops: CDR1 LGHDT, CDR2 YNNKEL (reference sequence). The CDR3 spans 18 residues. CDR3 region: CASSLSGVMGTVAYEQYF. The DNA of the CDR3 is TGTGCCAGCAGCCTCTCCGGAGTCATGGGGACAGTGGCCTACGAGCAGTACTTC.

The chain combines TRBV7-2 with TRBJ2-2, with D perhaps TRBD1 (6 bases). CDR3 size: 14 residues. Trimming removed 5 bases at V and 3 bases at J, with 10 bases between. Germline V CDR1 and CDR2: SGHTA, FQGNSA. CDR3 in DNA: TGTGCCAGCAGCCCAGGGGTTTACACCGGGGAGCTGTTTTTT. Translation: CASSPGVYTGELFF.

This sequence joins TRBV3-1 (or the pseudogene TRBV3-2) and TRBJ1-2; D not resolved. The ends were cut back, 4 bases at V and 3 bases at J, with 15 bases in the middle. The CDR3 runs 15 residues. Germline CDR1 is LGHDT and CDR2 is YNNKEL (reference sequence). In nucleotides, the CDR3 is TGTGCCAGCAGCCTCGGCACAGTACCCGACTATGGCTACACCTTC. It codes for CASSLGTVPDYGYTF.

The CDR3 nucleotides read TGTGCCAGCACCATGCGGGCTAGGGTCTACGAGCAGTACTTC. Translated: CASTMRARVYEQYF. The chain joins TRBV11-2 to TRBJ2-7, with D tentatively TRBD2 (5 bases). With 7 bases removed from V and 3 bases from J, the gap between germline ends came to 16 bases. The CDR3 is 14 amino acids. The V gene's germline CDR1 is SGHAT and CDR2 FQNNGV.

The chain couples TRBV7-9 to TRBJ1-1, with unresolved D. The V and J ends lost 3 bases and 5 bases respectively, with 10 bases between them. The CDR3 loop spans 13 amino acids. Per the germline V gene, CDR1 is SEHNR and CDR2 is FQNEAQ (reference sequence). This CDR3 reads CASSFVGETEAFF. CDR3 bases: TGTGCCAGCAGCTTTGTTGGAGAAACTGAAGCTTTCTTT.

J is TRBJ2-7 and V is TRBV2, with a possible D match to TRBD1 (6 bases). This CDR3 contains 14 residues. The germline gives CDR1 SNHLY, CDR2 FYNNEI. Trimming took off 9 bases at V and 1 base at J, with 16 bases between the two ends. CDR3 amino acids: CARMAVQGSYEQYF. For the CDR3, the DNA is TGTGCCAGAATGGCTGTACAGGGTTCCTACGAGCAGTACTTC.

The chain carries TRBV5-4 and TRBJ2-1, with TRBD2 as a possible D gene (6 bases). The CDR3 totals 15 residues. CDR1 SGHNT and CDR2 YYREEE come from the germline V gene (reference sequence). The V gene lost 0 bases and the J gene lost 8 bases, with 15 bases spanning the gap. CDR3 coding DNA: TGTGCCAGCAGCTTGGATAGCGGACTAACCGATGAGCAGTTCTTC. Its protein product is CASSLDSGLTDEQFF.